The 18 T cell receptor beta chains listed next were all sequenced from one sample in a study (dated by TCRdb to between 2015 and 2016). Libraries were made using 5' RACE. These reads were obtained on an Illumina MiSeq. The public reads were quality trimmed at Q25 with fastp and then assembled into clones with MiXCR by TCRdb, keeping productive beta chains. Under each unique CDR3 protein, matching rows form one entry showing the most common genes and DNA. The sample table contains 32,000 or so distinct CDR3 sequences; only one count was recorded for 20% to 30% of them. About 2.3% of the sample lies in the top ten. Cells that were CD4+CD25+CD127-/low were isolated as Tregs. Input material: tumor-infiltrating Tregs sorted from the breast tumor. The receptors here all came from a female donor with breast cancer.

There are a few counts of this clonotype. The rearrangement joins TRBV7-2 to TRBJ2-7; no reliable D call. CDR3 size: 14 residues. Germline V gene lookup returns CDR1 SGHTA and CDR2 FQGNSA. V was shortened by 3 bases and J by 2 bases, with 11 bases between the two germline ends. The CDR3, as DNA: TGTGCCAGCAGCTTGTGGACGGATACCTACGAGCAGTACTTC. It specifies CASSLWTDTYEQYF.

There are many counts of this clonotype. The V gene is TRBV25-1, the J gene TRBJ2-4, with 12 bases lining up with TRBD2. Per germline, CDR1 MGHDK and CDR2 SYGVNS. With 3 bases clipped from V and 7 bases from J, the junction kept 10 bases outside the gene matches. This CDR3 has 17 amino acids. The chain's CDR3 is CASSEVGLAGGQNIQYF. The CDR3 DNA is TGTGCCAGCAGTGAGGTTGGCCTAGCGGGAGGGCAGAACATTCAGTACTTC. Together with reference TRBV25-1 and TRBJ2-4, the CDR3 gives the full variable domain: EADIYQTPRYLVIGTGKKITLECSQTMGHDKMYWYQQDPGMELHLIHYSYGVNSTEKGDLSSESTVSRIRTEHFPLTLESARPSHTSQYLCASSEVGLAGGQNIQYFGAGTRLSVL.

This clonotype rates as medium-sized. This chain uses TRBV20-1 with TRBJ1-2, with D possibly being TRBD1 (5 bases). The germline V gene has CDR1 DFQATT and CDR2 SNEGSKA (reference sequence). This CDR3 is 13 amino acids long. Trimming took 4 bases from V and 8 from J, leaving 17 bases between them. The CDR3 coding sequence is TGCAGTGCTATCTCCCCGGGGCACCGAGGCTACACCTTC. It yields the protein CSAISPGHRGYTF.

By its share, this clonotype is medium-sized. The V call is TRBV4-2, the J call TRBJ1-5, with D possibly being TRBD1 (5 bases). The ends were cut back, 0 bases at V and 6 bases at J, with 15 bases in the middle. Germline V lookup: CDR1 LGHNA, CDR2 YNFKEQ. This CDR3 region has 16 residues. The CDR3 here is CASSQDTGPGTQPQHF. DNA of the CDR3: TGTGCCAGCAGCCAAGATACGGGACCCGGAACTCAGCCCCAGCATTTT.

The J gene is TRBJ1-1, the V gene TRBV6-2 or TRBV6-3, with TRBD1 identical over 8 bases. Germline CDR1 is MNHEY and CDR2 is SVGEGT. Trimming cost V 6 bases and J 8 bases; bases outside gene matches: 5. The CDR3 is 12 residues long. Written as DNA, the CDR3 is TGTGCCAGCAGGGGGTGGGACAGGGAAGCTTTCTTT. Its protein product is CASRGWDREAFF.

On this clonotype itself: This clone may be a read error of a much larger clone one base away. The missing conserved phenylalanine or tryptophan at the end of this CDR3 makes a read error likely. This chain uses TRBV5-1 with TRBJ1-1; no definite D call. Trimming pared 0 bases from V and 2 bases from J, leaving 8 bases between. Germline CDR1 SGHRS, CDR2 YFSETQ. The CDR3 sequence is 14 residues long. The CDR3 here is CASSLGVPNTEAFY. The DNA of the CDR3 is TGCGCCAGCAGCTTGGGGGTCCCAAACACTGAAGCTTTCTAT.

In the case of this clonotype: At one boundary the junction diverges from the germline segment, which might be a read error. This chain uses TRBV12-3 or TRBV12-4 with TRBJ1-2; 9 bases are shared with TRBD1. There are 15 residues in the CDR3. The CDR3 loop is CASSAGTGTFPGNTF. CDR3 bases: TGTGCCAGCAGTGCCGGGACAGGGACCTTCCCTGGCAACACCTTC.

The rearrangement joins TRBV6-5 to TRBJ1-1, with 7 bases lining up with TRBD1. The length of the CDR3 is 16 residues. Germline CDR1 MNHEY, CDR2 SVGAGI. The trim removed 2 bases at V and 3 bases at J, leaving 9 bases unmatched. The CDR3 loop reads CASSYMRQGRDTEAFF. The CDR3 coding sequence is TGTGCCAGCAGTTACATGAGACAGGGAAGAGACACTGAAGCTTTCTTT.

This clonotype has a count of ten or more. The rearrangement links TRBV20-1 to TRBJ1-5, with 9 nucleotides matching TRBD1. Trimming removed 4 bases from V and 4 bases from J; junction bases left unmatched: 5. From germline, CDR1 is DFQATT and CDR2 SNEGSKA (reference sequence). This CDR3 is 14 amino acids long. This chain's CDR3 is CSAIPGTGNQPQHF. In nucleotides, the CDR3 is TGCAGTGCTATTCCCGGGACAGGGAATCAGCCCCAGCATTTT.

By share of the sample, this clonotype is medium-sized (0.01 to 0.1%). The V call is TRBV7-6, the J call TRBJ2-3; D not certain. With 6 bases removed from V and 0 bases from J, the gap between germline ends came to 10 bases. There are 14 residues in the CDR3. The germline V gene has CDR1 SGHVS and CDR2 FNYEAQ. CDR3 sequence: CASRRGPSTDTQYF. CDR3 coding DNA: TGTGCCAGCAGACGTGGACCGAGCACAGATACGCAGTATTTT. Complete variable domain (other parts from reference TRBV7-6 and TRBJ2-3): GAGVSQSPRYKVTKRGQDVALRCDPISGHVSLYWYRQALGQGPEFLTYFNYEAQQDKSGLPNDRFSAERPEGSISTLTIQRTEQRDSAMYRCASRRGPSTDTQYFGPGTRLTVL.

Only a few counts were recorded for this clonotype. It may be a read error: a sequence one base away is much more abundant. The chain employs TRBV30 and TRBJ1-3; weak D call: TRBD1 (5 bases). Germline V CDR1 and CDR2: GTSNPN, SVGIG (reference sequence). V lost 4 bases, J lost 4 bases, and 11 bases lay in between. The CDR3 contains 13 residues. DNA for the CDR3: TGTGCCTGGACTCGGGGCAGCGGAAACACCATATATTTT. Its protein product is CAWTRGSGNTIYF.

By sample fraction, this clonotype is medium-sized. The rearrangement uses TRBV6-2 or TRBV6-3 and TRBJ2-1; TRBD2 matches 11 bases. V lost 2 bases and J lost 4; bases outside the gene matches: 4. CDR1 is MNHEY, CDR2 SVGEGT, per germline. This CDR3 is 16 amino acids long. The CDR3 is CASSYPSGGLYNEQFF. The CDR3 DNA sequence: TGTGCCAGCAGTTACCCTAGCGGGGGGCTGTACAATGAGCAGTTCTTC.

This clonotype was recorded only once. A read error may explain this, as a much larger clone is one base away. The chain's CDR3 is CASSYPRYSEAFF. The CDR3 DNA is TGTGCCAGCAGTTACCCGAGGTATTCTGAAGCTTTCTTT. The chain couples TRBV6-5 to TRBJ1-1; no definite D call. The CDR3 is made up of 13 amino acids. The V end lost 2 bases, the J end lost 6 bases, and 10 bases lay between the germline ends. Germline CDR1 MNHEY, CDR2 SVGAGI.

This clonotype was detected many times. At one boundary the junction diverges from the germline segment, which might be a read error. V is TRBV6-1 and J is TRBJ2-7, with TRBD2 matching 9 bases. This CDR3 spans 15 amino acids. Germline CDR1 MNHNS, CDR2 SASEGT. DNA of the CDR3: TGTGCCAGCAGTTCCATAGCGGGGGAAGGCAGCGTGTCACTCTTC. Translated, it gives CASSSIAGEGSVSLF.

This clonotype was counted once. This may arise from a read error, as a much more abundant clone is one base away. The chain couples TRBV12-5 to TRBJ1-1, with D possibly matching TRBD1 (6 bases). CDR1 is LGHNT, CDR2 FRNRAP, per germline. The CDR3 consists of 14 residues. V was shortened by 3 bases and J by 6 bases, with 14 bases between the two germline ends. CDR3: CASGLWGRYAEAFF. CDR3 in DNA: TGTGCTAGTGGTTTATGGGGGCGCTACGCTGAAGCTTTCTTT.

By its share, this clonotype is medium-sized (0.01 to 0.1%). The CDR3, as DNA: TGTGCCAGCAGTTACTCGTGGACTAGCAGCACAGATACGCAGTATTTT. Encoded protein: CASSYSWTSSTDTQYF. The chain employs TRBV6-5 and TRBJ2-3; 8 bases line up with TRBD2. CDR1 MNHEY and CDR2 SVGAGI come from the germline V gene. This CDR3 region has 16 residues. Unmatched junction bases numbered 2, after V lost 0 bases and J lost 0 bases.

J is TRBJ2-1 and V is TRBV4-1; 10 positions match TRBD2. The V and J ends lost 0 bases and 8 bases, in that order; junction bases with no gene match: 7. The length of the CDR3 is 16 residues. Germline V gene sequence: CDR1 MGHRA, CDR2 YSYEKL. CDR3 sequence: CASSQDPSGRVYEQFF. The CDR3 nucleotides are TGCGCCAGCAGCCAAGATCCCAGCGGGAGGGTTTATGAGCAGTTCTTC.

In this sample, this clonotype turned up many times. V and J are TRBV24-1 and TRBJ2-1; TRBD2 might be the D (5 bases). V lost 0 bases and J 8 bases, leaving 13 bases between the germline ends. The CDR3 is 15 residues long. Germline V gene data show CDR1 as KGHDR and CDR2 as SFDVKD. The CDR3 sequence: CATSDLSGHGYEQFF. The CDR3 DNA reads TGTGCCACCAGTGATTTGAGCGGCCACGGGTATGAGCAGTTCTTC.